The 2 T cell receptor beta chains below all came from one sample that was sequenced in a study of human T cells and chemical hapten exposure. Indicated time point: healthy volunteer bleed at 2 weeks. The template was total RNA from unfractionated whole blood. TCRdb called the RACE reads again in MiXCR, with one record for every CDR3 protein. The sample has some 50,000 distinct CDR3 sequences; almost 4.5% are singletons. The sequencing sample was made of whole blood. Receptor source: a human donor in good health. Some clones in this sample may be carry-over from other donors' samples.

This clonotype was counted many times. The rearrangement joins TRBV28 to TRBJ1-6, with TRBD1 identical over 10 bases. Germline loops: CDR1 MDHEN, CDR2 SYDVKM. V lost 4 bases to trimming and J lost 3 bases; unmatched junction nucleotides: 6. CDR3 length: 17 amino acids. The CDR3 region is CASSSRQGADYNSPLHF. CDR3 DNA sequence: TGTGCCAGCAGTTCTCGACAGGGGGCGGACTATAATTCACCCCTCCACTTT.

This clonotype was found a few times. The chain couples TRBV20-1 to TRBJ2-7, with D perhaps matching TRBD2 (6 bases). The V gene's germline CDR1 is DFQATT and CDR2 SNEGSKA (reference sequence). The V gene lost 5 bases and the J gene lost 7 bases, with 24 bases spanning the gap. The CDR3 runs to 15 residues. CDR3 coding DNA: TGCAGTGCTTACCCCCCCAAGGGCATAGGAGGGGAGCAGTACTTC. It is translated as CSAYPPKGIGGEQYF.